The 31 T cell receptor beta chains below come from one sample, sequenced in a study of blood T cell repertoires in COVID-19. Sequencing was performed with immunoSEQ multiplex PCR; in TCRdb, only in-frame clones are kept and a portion is missing. The data hold about 170,000 clones, with around four fifths observed a single time. Sequencing was performed on PBMCs or T cells enriched from blood (not recorded which). The origin of the receptors is a woman aged 45-60 years who had recovered from COVID-19.

The CDR3 DNA is TGTGCCAGTAGTATACAGTCCAGGGGGCGACAAAATACGCAGTATTTT. It codes for CASSIQSRGRQNTQYF. The genes are TRBV19 and TRBJ2-3; TRBD1 matches at 8 bases. Germline V gene sequence: CDR1 LNHDA, CDR2 SQIVND (reference sequence). The trim removed 2 bases at V and 7 bases at J, leaving 11 bases unmatched. This CDR3 contains 16 residues. The full variable domain, rest sourced from reference TRBV19 and TRBJ2-3, is DGGITQSPKYLFRKEGQNVTLSCEQNLNHDAMYWYRQDPGQGLRLIYYSQIVNDFQKGDIAEGYSVSREKKESFPLTVTSAQKNPTAFYLCASSIQSRGRQNTQYFGPGTRLTVL.

This clone was recorded a few times. This sequence joins TRBV5-5 and TRBJ1-1; D unresolved. Germline loops: CDR1 SGHKS, CDR2 YYEKEE (reference sequence). This CDR3 contains 14 residues. The V and J ends lost 0 bases and 4 bases respectively, with 10 bases between them. The CDR3 coding sequence is TGTGCCAGCAGCTTGGCATTTAGCAGCACTGAAGCTTTCTTT. It specifies CASSLAFSSTEAFF. The full variable domain, completed using reference TRBV5-5 and TRBJ1-1, is DAGVTQSPTHLIKTRGQQVTLRCSPISGHKSVSWYQQVLGQGPQFIFQYYEKEERGRGNFPDRFSARQFPNYSSELNVNALLLGDSALYLCASSLAFSSTEAFFGQGTRLTVV.

This clone was detected once. This rearrangement joins TRBV7-2 to TRBJ2-6; D gene ambiguous. The length of the CDR3 is 15 residues. V lost 0 bases and J lost 1, with 4 bases in between. The germline V gene encodes CDR1 SGHTA and CDR2 FQGNSA. This chain's CDR3 is CASSLALSGANVLTF. The CDR3, as DNA: TGTGCCAGCAGCTTAGCCCTTTCTGGGGCCAACGTCCTGACTTTC.

This sequence joins TRBV6-1 and TRBJ1-1; a weak D match, TRBD1 (5 bases). Germline V gene sequence: CDR1 MNHNS, CDR2 SASEGT. The V and J ends lost 0 bases and 7 bases respectively, with 12 bases between them. The CDR3 has 14 amino acids. The CDR3 sequence: CASSEAPGRGEAFF. The CDR3 bases are TGTGCCAGCAGTGAAGCCCCCGGAAGGGGTGAAGCTTTCTTT.

The gene calls are TRBV11-2 and TRBJ2-3; D call uncertain. The CDR3 is made up of 16 amino acids. Deletions cut 1 base from V and 0 bases from J, with 11 bases between. CDR1 is SGHAT and CDR2 is FQNNGV in the germline V gene. This chain's CDR3 is CASSLVVQISTDTQYF. Here the CDR3 DNA reads TGTGCCAGCAGCTTAGTAGTACAGATTAGCACAGATACGCAGTATTTT.

The chain has TRBV19 and TRBJ1-5; possibly TRBD1 for D (5 bases). CDR1 is LNHDA and CDR2 is SQIVND in the germline V gene (reference sequence). Trimming left V 1 base short and J 2 bases short, with 12 bases between. CDR3 length: 16 amino acids. CDR3 amino acids: CASSIVGGAGNQPQHF. CDR3 nucleotides: TGTGCCAGTAGTATAGTCGGTGGGGCAGGCAATCAGCCCCAGCATTTT.

The chain uses TRBV28 and TRBJ1-2; D is perhaps TRBD1 (5 bases). Trimming took 5 bases from V and 3 from J, leaving 16 bases between them. Per the germline V gene, CDR1 is MDHEN and CDR2 is SYDVKM. The CDR3 extends over 15 amino acids. The CDR3 DNA reads as TGTGCCAGCAGTCCCGATTCCGGGGGTCACTATGGCTACACCTTC. Translating it yields CASSPDSGGHYGYTF.

The J gene is TRBJ1-2, the V gene TRBV7-2; D remains ambiguous. V lost 0 bases to trimming and J lost 0 bases, with 8 bases between them. The CDR3 has 15 residues. The germline V gene has CDR1 SGHTA and CDR2 FQGNSA. This CDR3 reads CASSLANGANYGYTF. The DNA of the CDR3 is TGTGCCAGCAGCTTAGCAAACGGTGCTAACTATGGCTACACCTTC.

The chain has TRBV7-2 and TRBJ2-3, with 13 bases aligning to TRBD2. The CDR3 is made up of 16 amino acids. Trimming cost V 5 bases and J 4 bases; bases outside gene matches: 6. Germline CDR1 is SGHTA and CDR2 is FQGNSA. Here the CDR3 DNA reads TGTGCCAGCAGCAGCCGGACTAGCGGGAGAGCAGATACGCAGTATTTT. Its translation: CASSSRTSGRADTQYF.

The chain has TRBV18 and TRBJ2-2; D possibly corresponds to TRBD1 (6 bases). The germline V and J ends were trimmed by 6 bases and 0 bases, with 14 bases remaining between them. CDR3 length: 16 residues. Germline V gene data show CDR1 as KGHSH and CDR2 as LQKENI. The DNA for the CDR3 is TGTGCCAGCTCCCAAAGAGGGACAACGAACACCGGGGAGCTGTTTTTT. Its protein is CASSQRGTTNTGELFF. The whole variable domain, remainder taken from reference TRBV18 and TRBJ2-2, is NAGVMQNPRHLVRRRGQEARLRCSPMKGHSHVYWYRQLPEEGLKFMVYLQKENIIDESGMPKERFSAEFPKEGPSILRIQQVVRGDSAAYFCASSQRGTTNTGELFFGEGSRLTVL.

J is TRBJ1-4 and V is TRBV7-9, with D unresolved. Germline loops: CDR1 SEHNR, CDR2 FQNEAQ (reference sequence). The CDR3 is 15 residues long. V lost 1 base, J lost 8 bases, and 14 bases lay in between. This CDR3 reads CASSLGHSLLEKLFF. CDR3 nucleotide sequence: TGTGCCAGCAGCTTAGGACACTCCCTTTTGGAAAAACTGTTTTTT.

V gene TRBV28 combines with J gene TRBJ1-6, with no clear D. Trimming pared 6 bases from V and 7 bases from J, leaving 13 bases between. This CDR3 is built from 14 residues. In germline, CDR1 is MDHEN, CDR2 SYDVKM. This CDR3 is CASRWGGENSPLHF. The CDR3 coding sequence is TGTGCCAGCAGGTGGGGAGGTGAAAATTCACCCCTCCACTTT.

The rearrangement links TRBV7-9 to TRBJ2-1; no definite D call. Germline V gene data show CDR1 as SEHNR and CDR2 as FQNEAQ (reference sequence). This CDR3 comprises 13 residues. Trimming removed 4 bases at V and 8 bases at J, with 12 bases between. CDR3 loop: CASSSYPQDEQFF. In nucleotides, the CDR3 is TGTGCCAGCAGCTCATACCCCCAGGATGAGCAGTTCTTC. The full variable domain, completed using reference TRBV7-9 and TRBJ2-1, is DTGVSQNPRHKITKRGQNVTFRCDPISEHNRLYWYRQTLGQGPEFLTYFQNEAQLEKSRLLSDRFSAERPKGSFSTLEIQRTEQGDSAMYLCASSSYPQDEQFFGPGTRLTVL.

The chain combines TRBV9 with TRBJ1-1; the match to TRBD1 covers 7 bases. The V gene's germline CDR1 is SGDLS and CDR2 YYNGEE. CDR3 length equals 16 residues. The V gene end was trimmed by 0 bases and the J gene end by 0 bases; junction bases not matched to a gene: 5. The DNA of the CDR3 is TGTGCCAGCAGCGTAGCTGGCCAGGGGGTGAACACTGAAGCTTTCTTT. It translates to CASSVAGQGVNTEAFF.

CDR3 in DNA: TGTGCCAGCAGCGTAGGTACTACCCCTCTAGAGCAGTTCTTC. It encodes CASSVGTTPLEQFF. The J gene is TRBJ2-1, the V gene TRBV9; D gene ambiguous. This CDR3 contains 14 residues. Trimming removed 0 bases at V and 10 bases at J, with 14 bases between. Germline-derived CDR1 and CDR2 are SGDLS and YYNGEE.

CDR3 region: CASRFTSGGANEQFF. CDR3 sequence (DNA): TGTGCCAGCAGATTTACTAGCGGGGGGGCCAATGAGCAGTTCTTC. The V and J genes are TRBV6-5 and TRBJ2-1; 13 bases are shared with TRBD2. Trimming at V came to 6 bases and at J to 6 bases, leaving 5 bases not matched to a gene. The germline V gene encodes CDR1 MNHEY and CDR2 SVGAGI. This CDR3 has 15 residues.

This chain joins TRBV27 and TRBJ2-3; 8 nucleotides match TRBD1. V was clipped by 4 bases and J by 1 base; unmatched bases: 1. The CDR3 contains 14 residues. Germline CDR1 reads MNHEY; CDR2 reads SMNVEV (reference sequence). The CDR3 sequence is CASSWTGRTDTQYF. The CDR3 nucleotides read TGTGCCAGCAGTTGGACAGGGCGCACAGATACGCAGTATTTT.

The chain is built from TRBV28 and TRBJ2-3; tentative D call: TRBD2 (6 bases). The V end lost 7 bases, the J end lost 5 bases, and 13 bases lay between the germline ends. The CDR3 has 13 residues. In germline, CDR1 is MDHEN, CDR2 SYDVKM. Here the CDR3 reads CASMVGGRDTQYF. DNA of the CDR3: TGTGCCAGCATGGTTGGGGGGAGAGATACGCAGTATTTT.

This clone has a single count. The chain recombines TRBV19 with TRBJ2-7; 10 bases match TRBD2. The CDR3 covers 13 residues. V was clipped by 3 bases and J by 5 bases; unmatched bases: 1. Germline-derived CDR1 and CDR2 are LNHDA and SQIVND (reference sequence). In DNA, the CDR3 is TGTGCCAGTAGTATCGGACTAGCGGACGAGCAGTACGTC. This sequence encodes CASSIGLADEQYV.

This clone was recorded once. This chain connects TRBV6-5 to TRBJ1-1; TRBD1 aligns across 9 bases. Germline CDR1 reads MNHEY; CDR2 reads SVGAGI. CDR3 length: 14 residues. V dropped 11 bases and J dropped 1; count of bases not matched to a gene: 8. The CDR3 loop reads CAAQGQGWNTEAFF. The CDR3, as DNA: TGTGCCGCCCAGGGACAGGGATGGAACACTGAAGCTTTCTTT.

The rearrangement joins TRBV7-9 to TRBJ2-3; the match to TRBD2 covers 11 bases. The junction had 3 bases not matched to a gene; V was cut back by 3 bases and J by 1 base. CDR1 is SEHNR and CDR2 is FQNEAQ in the germline V gene (reference sequence). The CDR3 consists of 16 residues. This CDR3 is CASSLVAGGGTDTQYF. The CDR3 nucleotides read TGTGCCAGCAGCTTGGTAGCGGGGGGGGGCACAGATACGCAGTATTTT. The full variable domain, its missing parts supplied by reference TRBV7-9 and TRBJ2-3, is DTGVSQNPRHKITKRGQNVTFRCDPISEHNRLYWYRQTLGQGPEFLTYFQNEAQLEKSRLLSDRFSAERPKGSFSTLEIQRTEQGDSAMYLCASSLVAGGGTDTQYFGPGTRLTVL.

The chain has TRBV6-5 and TRBJ1-2; 7 positions agree with TRBD1. The CDR3 has 14 amino acids. From germline, CDR1 is MNHEY and CDR2 SVGAGI. J lost 3 bases, V lost 5 bases, and 6 bases had no gene match. The CDR3 here is CASSRGTDYYGYTF. CDR3 in DNA: TGTGCCAGCAGTCGAGGGACAGACTACTATGGCTACACCTTC.

This rearrangement joins TRBV24-1 to TRBJ2-5, with D possibly being TRBD1 (7 bases). Germline lookup yields CDR1 KGHDR and CDR2 SFDVKD. Deletions cut 7 bases from V and 8 bases from J, with 10 bases between. There are 11 residues in the CDR3. The chain's CDR3 is CATREGATQYF. CDR3 coding DNA: TGTGCCACCAGGGAGGGGGCAACCCAGTACTTC.

The CDR3 DNA reads TGTGCCAGCAGCTATTCGGACACCTTATATCAGCCCCAGCATTTT. Translation: CASSYSDTLYQPQHF. V usage is TRBV9 and J usage is TRBJ1-5; weak D call: TRBD1 (5 bases). The CDR3 covers 15 residues. Germline V gene data show CDR1 as SGDLS and CDR2 as YYNGEE. Deletions cut 4 bases from V and 5 bases from J, with 16 bases between.

This chain's CDR3 is CASSWARNTEAFF. As DNA, the CDR3 is TGTGCCAGCAGCTGGGCAAGGAACACTGAAGCTTTCTTT. The chain combines TRBV5-6 with TRBJ1-1; no definite D call. CDR1 is SGHDT, CDR2 YYEEEE, per germline. The CDR3 consists of 13 residues. V was trimmed by 3 bases and J by 1 base, leaving 7 bases between them.

The gene calls are TRBV20-1 and TRBJ1-1, with D uncertain. Germline V lookup: CDR1 DFQATT, CDR2 SNEGSKA (reference sequence). The V end lost 1 base, the J end lost 10 bases, and 10 bases lay between the germline ends. The CDR3 has 11 amino acids. In DNA, the CDR3 is TGCAGTGCTAGAGCCCTTACCGGAGCTTTCTTT. Amino acid sequence: CSARALTGAFF.

This sequence joins TRBV3-1 (or the pseudogene TRBV3-2) and TRBJ1-2; D not resolved. Germline CDR1 LGHDT, CDR2 YNNKEL (reference sequence). CDR3 length equals 11 residues. Trimming left V 0 bases short and J 11 bases short, with 7 bases between. CDR3 in DNA: TGTGCCAGCAGCCAAGAAGTTCAGTACACCTTC. Translating gives CASSQEVQYTF.

The chain couples TRBV7-9 to TRBJ1-4; possibly TRBD1 for D (5 bases). Trimming shortened V by 2 bases and J by 8 bases, and 18 bases separated the two germline ends. The length of the CDR3 is 16 residues. From germline, CDR1 is SEHNR and CDR2 FQNEAQ (reference sequence). CDR3 DNA sequence: TGTGCCAGCAGCTTACGGTTTGGGGGGACGGGCGAAAAACTGTTTTTT. Its protein is CASSLRFGGTGEKLFF.

The rearrangement uses TRBV27 and TRBJ2-7; no clear D gene. Trimming pared 5 bases from V and 5 bases from J, leaving 10 bases between. CDR3 length: 12 residues. CDR1 MNHEY and CDR2 SMNVEV come from the germline V gene (reference sequence). The CDR3 sequence is CASSLPSDEQYV. The CDR3 DNA reads as TGTGCCAGCAGTCTCCCCTCAGACGAGCAGTACGTC.

V is TRBV9 and J is TRBJ2-2; a weak D match, TRBD2 (5 bases). The CDR3 runs 15 residues. V lost 0 bases, J lost 1 base, and 7 bases lay in between. The germline CDR1 and CDR2 sequences are SGDLS and YYNGEE. The CDR3 region is CASSVAGLNTGELFF. In DNA form, the CDR3 reads TGTGCCAGCAGCGTAGCGGGATTGAACACCGGGGAGCTGTTTTTT.

The chain combines TRBV30 with TRBJ1-2; 8 nucleotides agree with TRBD1. Germline V gives CDR1 GTSNPN, CDR2 SVGIG (reference sequence). Unmatched junction bases numbered 9, after V lost 0 bases and J lost 9 bases. This CDR3 spans 14 amino acids. The CDR3 spells CAWSVDRGGVSYTF. CDR3 bases: TGTGCCTGGAGTGTCGACAGGGGAGGGGTTAGCTACACCTTC.